The rows below give T cell receptor beta chains drawn from one sample of a study of cytomegalovirus exposure and HLA in healthy donors. The protocol was immunoSEQ multiplex PCR, while the TCRdb copy is restricted to in-frame clones and leaves out a portion. The data hold around 150,000 clones, with less than 85% observed a single time. The specimen was PBMCs. These receptors were obtained from a man aged 35-49 years in good health and CMV-seronegative. Each CDR3 is given with its conserved first and last residue. The order of the fields is D gene, V gene, J gene, clone size, CDR3 DNA, CDR3 protein. D genes are given only for firm matches. Where a row states a size, it is once, few, many or the class of an expanded clone; other rows omit it.

TRBD1	TRBV9	TRBJ1-1	.	TGTGCCAGCAGCGCACAGGGGTTGAGCACTGAAGCTTTCTTT	CASSAQGLSTEAFF
TRBD2	TRBV27	TRBJ2-2	.	TGTGCCAGCAGTTTAACTAGCGGCAACACCGGGGAGCTGTTTTTT	CASSLTSGNTGELFF
.	TRBV15	TRBJ2-7	.	TGTGCCACCAGCAGAGATCTTGACAGGATCAGCGAGCAGTACTTC	CATSRDLDRISEQYF
TRBD2	TRBV4-2	TRBJ2-1	.	TGTGCCAGCAGCCAAGATCTGGGACTAGCGGGCGGCAATGAGCAGTTCTTC	CASSQDLGLAGGNEQFF
TRBD1	TRBV6-6	TRBJ2-2	.	TGTGCCAGCAGCTCCGGGACAGGCGACACCGGGGAGCTGTTTTTT	CASSSGTGDTGELFF
TRBD1	TRBV5-1	TRBJ2-1	.	TGCGCCAGCATCCCGGGACAGGGTTTCGGTGAGCAGTTCTTC	CASIPGQGFGEQFF
TRBD2	TRBV2	TRBJ2-3	.	TGTGCCAGCAGGGCGGGACTAGCGGGAGCAGATACGCAGTATTTT	CASRAGLAGADTQYF
TRBD1	TRBV28	TRBJ2-1	.	TGTGCCAGCACCACGACAGGGCTACTAGACAATGAGCAGTTCTTC	CASTTTGLLDNEQFF
.	TRBV7-9	TRBJ2-3	.	TGTGCCAGCAGCACGGGACTCGACACAGATACGCAGTATTTT	CASSTGLDTDTQYF
.	TRBV19	TRBJ1-2	.	TGTGCCAGTAGTATAGGAGTCAACTATGGCTACACCTTC	CASSIGVNYGYTF
TRBD1	TRBV6-5	TRBJ1-5	.	TGTGCCAGCAGTTACACAGGGGCGAATCAGCCCCAGCATTTT	CASSYTGANQPQHF
TRBD1	TRBV5-1	TRBJ1-6	.	TGCGCCAGCAGCTTGGCCGGGACAGGCGGATCACCCCTCCACTTT	CASSLAGTGGSPLHF
TRBD1	TRBV5-1	TRBJ2-1	.	TGCGCCAGCAGCTTGAGTGGGACAGGCTACAATGAGCAGTTCTTC	CASSLSGTGYNEQFF
TRBD1	TRBV4-3	TRBJ1-6	few	TGCGCCAGCAGCCAAGAGGTCGGACAGGTGGGATCACCCCTCCACTTT	CASSQEVGQVGSPLHF
.	TRBV9	TRBJ1-1	.	TGTGCCAGCAGCGTAGTGGCGGGGAACACTGAAGCTTTCTTT	CASSVVAGNTEAFF
.	TRBV5-5	TRBJ1-1	.	TGTGCCAGCAGCTCAGACAGACCCGAAGCTTTCTTT	CASSSDRPEAFF
.	TRBV20-1	TRBJ1-2	.	TGCAGTGCCGAGGGCTATGGCTACACCTTC	CSAEGYGYTF
.	TRBV7-2	TRBJ2-2	.	TGTGCCAGCAGTAGGGTGGGGCTAACGAACACCGGGGAGCTGTTTTTT	CASSRVGLTNTGELFF
TRBD2	TRBV7-9	TRBJ2-1	.	TGTGCCAGCAGCTTAGGGACTAGCCAGAATGAGCAGTTCTTC	CASSLGTSQNEQFF
TRBD2	TRBV27	TRBJ2-1	.	TGTGCCAGCAGTCTCGGACTAGCCGCTAATGATGAGCAGTTCTTC	CASSLGLAANDEQFF
TRBD1	TRBV4-3	TRBJ2-4	.	TGCGCCAGCAGCCCCGGGACAGGGAGAGGAAACATTCAGTACTTC	CASSPGTGRGNIQYF
TRBD2	TRBV7-2	TRBJ2-1	.	TGTGTCAGCAGCTCCCAAGCGGGAGGCTCTAATGAGCAGTTCTTC	CVSSSQAGGSNEQFF
TRBD1	TRBV28	TRBJ1-4	.	TGTGCCAGTAGGGGGCAGAATGAAAAACTGTTTTTT	CASRGQNEKLFF
TRBD2	TRBV9	TRBJ2-3	once	TGTGCCAGCAGCGCCGGGACCAGCGGGGGGGGCTTCACAGATACGCAGTATTTT	CASSAGTSGGGFTDTQYF
TRBD2	TRBV9	TRBJ2-3	once	TGTGCCAGCAGCGTAGCGCCAGCGGGAGGGTCAGATACGCAGTATTTT	CASSVAPAGGSDTQYF
.	TRBV7-8	TRBJ1-4	few	TGTGCCAGCAGCTTAGCGGCAGCAACTAATGAAAAACTGTTTTTT	CASSLAAATNEKLFF
.	TRBV6-5	TRBJ2-5	.	TGTGCCAGCACCCAGGCGGGGTACCGGGAGACCCAGTACTTC	CASTQAGYRETQYF
.	TRBV7-9	TRBJ1-4	.	TGTGCCAGCAGCTTTTGGTTGGACAGTGATGAAAAACTGTTTTTT	CASSFWLDSDEKLFF
.	TRBV11-2	TRBJ2-1	.	TGTGCCAGCAGCTTAGAAGGAATAGCCGCCCGGTTCTTC	CASSLEGIAARFF
.	TRBV7-8	TRBJ1-2	.	TGTGCCAGCAGCTTAGCGTCCCAGGCCTATGGCTACACCTTC	CASSLASQAYGYTF
TRBD1	TRBV5-4	TRBJ2-6	.	TGTGCCAGCAGCTCCGGACAGGCCTACTCTGGGGCCAACGTCCTGACTTTC	CASSSGQAYSGANVLTF
.	TRBV7-6	TRBJ1-5	.	TGTGCCAGCAGCTTAGGAATAGGGGTCCATTCAGGTCCCCAGCATTTT	CASSLGIGVHSGPQHF
.	TRBV29-1	TRBJ2-7	.	TGCAGCTATATCGAAGGGCGCGGGCGACAAGGCTACTACGAGCAGTACTTC	CSYIEGRGRQGYYEQYF